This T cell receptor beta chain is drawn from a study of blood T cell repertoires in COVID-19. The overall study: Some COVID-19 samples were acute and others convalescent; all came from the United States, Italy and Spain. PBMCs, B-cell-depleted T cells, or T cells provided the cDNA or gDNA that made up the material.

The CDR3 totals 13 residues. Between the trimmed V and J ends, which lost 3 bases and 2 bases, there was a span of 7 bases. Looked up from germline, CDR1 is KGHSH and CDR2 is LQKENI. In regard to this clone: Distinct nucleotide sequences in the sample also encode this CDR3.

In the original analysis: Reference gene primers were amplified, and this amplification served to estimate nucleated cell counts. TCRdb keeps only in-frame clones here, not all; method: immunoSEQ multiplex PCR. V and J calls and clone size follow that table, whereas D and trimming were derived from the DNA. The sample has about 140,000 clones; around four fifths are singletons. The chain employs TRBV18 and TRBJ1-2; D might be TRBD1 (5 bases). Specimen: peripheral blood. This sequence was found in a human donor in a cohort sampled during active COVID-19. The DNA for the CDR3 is TGTGCCAGCTCACCCGGGGGGAACTATGGCTACACCTTC. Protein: CASSPGGNYGYTF.